This entry lists 10 T cell receptor beta chains sequenced from one sample in a study of blood T cell repertoires in COVID-19. Method: immunoSEQ multiplex PCR; TCRdb's copy keeps in-frame clones and lacks some. This sample has about 170,000 clones, with 80% to 85% found just once. The sequenced sample consisted of peripheral blood. The receptors were gathered from a man aged 65 to 79 with active or convalescent COVID-19.

This clone was seen a handful of times. The J gene is TRBJ1-5, the V gene TRBV5-4, with D possibly TRBD1 on 5 matching bases. CDR3 size: 13 residues. CDR1 and CDR2 from the germline V gene are SGHNT and YYREEE (reference sequence). V was trimmed by 3 bases and J by 4 bases, leaving 8 bases between them. The CDR3 reads CASSSDRNQPQHF. In nucleotides, the CDR3 is TGTGCCAGCAGCTCCGACAGAAATCAGCCCCAGCATTTT.

The sample holds a few counts of this clone. The J gene is TRBJ1-2, the V gene TRBV4-3; the match to TRBD1 covers 7 bases. The trim removed 4 bases at V and 0 bases at J, leaving 8 bases unmatched. Per germline, CDR1 LGHNA and CDR2 YSLEER. The CDR3 has 16 amino acids. The chain's CDR3 is CASSPYTGVTNYGYTF. The CDR3 DNA is TGCGCCAGCAGCCCCTACACAGGGGTGACTAACTATGGCTACACCTTC.

For the CDR3, the DNA is TGTGCCAGCAGTCCACTAGGCTTACAAGAGACCCAGTACTTC. This codes for CASSPLGLQETQYF. The chain combines TRBV6-2 or TRBV6-3 with TRBJ2-5; a possible D gene is TRBD2 (5 bases). Germline CDR1 reads MNHEY; CDR2 reads SVGEGT. This CDR3 has 14 residues. The germline V and J ends were trimmed by 5 bases and 2 bases, with 12 bases remaining between them.

The chain joins TRBV9 to TRBJ1-5; D call uncertain. The CDR3 contains 14 residues. Germline CDR1 and CDR2: SGDLS and YYNGEE. V was cut by 4 bases and J by 0 bases, with 8 bases left in between. The CDR3 DNA follows: TGTGCCAGCAGCCTACACAGTAGCAATCAGCCCCAGCATTTT. It is translated as CASSLHSSNQPQHF. Using reference TRBV9 and TRBJ1-5 for the parts outside the CDR3, the full variable domain is DSGVTQTPKHLITATGQRVTLRCSPRSGDLSVYWYQQSLDQGLQFLIQYYNGEERAKGNILERFSAQQFPDLHSELNLSSLELGDSALYFCASSLHSSNQPQHFGDGTRLSIL.

This chain connects TRBV18 to TRBJ2-5; D gene uncertain. This CDR3 has 13 amino acids. CDR1 and CDR2 from the germline V gene are KGHSH and LQKENI. V was cut by 6 bases and J by 7 bases, with 15 bases left in between. The CDR3 protein is CASSRERDGTQYF. The CDR3 DNA is TGTGCCAGCTCTCGCGAGCGAGATGGGACCCAGTACTTC.

This rearrangement joins TRBV12-3 or TRBV12-4 to TRBJ1-6; D gene ambiguous. CDR3 length: 13 amino acids. V gave up 5 bases and J gave up 6 bases, with 8 bases separating them. CDR3 nucleotides: TGTGCCAGCAGTCGAAGACTTAATTCACCCCTCCACTTT. This gives the protein CASSRRLNSPLHF.

The chain recombines TRBV9 with TRBJ1-5, with a tentative D call TRBD1 (5 bases). The CDR3 is 15 residues long. Germline V gene lookup returns CDR1 SGDLS and CDR2 YYNGEE. The V and J ends lost 2 bases and 7 bases respectively, with 16 bases between them. The CDR3 is CASSVGGDLGQPQHF. CDR3 nucleotide sequence: TGTGCCAGCAGCGTTGGGGGGGACTTGGGACAGCCCCAGCATTTT.

This clone came up a few times. The same CDR3 is also encoded by other DNA sequences in this sample. J is TRBJ2-5 and V is TRBV6-6, with D unresolved. CDR3 length: 14 amino acids. Germline CDR1 reads MNHNY; CDR2 reads SVGAGI (reference sequence). The V gene lost 0 bases and the J gene lost 2 bases, with 7 bases spanning the gap. DNA for the CDR3: TGTGCCAGCAGTTACTCGAGACTGCAAGAGACCCAGTACTTC. This gives the protein CASSYSRLQETQYF.

This sequence joins TRBV18 and TRBJ1-1; 8 bases align to TRBD1. The trim removed 5 bases at V and 11 bases at J, leaving 7 bases unmatched. The CDR3 is made up of 12 amino acids. Germline V gene sequence: CDR1 KGHSH, CDR2 LQKENI. The CDR3 protein is CASSTDRVVAFF. CDR3 DNA: TGTGCCAGCTCAACGGACAGGGTTGTTGCTTTCTTT.

The rearrangement links TRBV12-5 to TRBJ2-3; D gene unclear. Trimming stripped 5 bases from V and 2 bases from J, with 11 bases between. The CDR3 is made up of 14 amino acids. From germline, CDR1 is LGHNT and CDR2 FRNRAP. The CDR3 DNA reads as TGTGCTAGTGGTGCACTACTCTCCACAGATACGCAGTATTTT. As protein: CASGALLSTDTQYF.